What follows are 21 T cell receptor beta chains derived from one specimen sequenced in a study of blood T cell repertoires in COVID-19. Generated by immunoSEQ multiplex PCR, the TCRdb table keeps only in-frame clones and is missing some. The sample has 45,000 to 55,000 clones, roughly 87% seen once. The specimen was peripheral blood. These receptors were collected from a human donor in a cohort sampled during active COVID-19.

CDR3 loop: CASSLAKIAGSGELFF. The CDR3 DNA is TGTGCCAGCAGCTTGGCCAAGATAGCGGGGTCCGGGGAGCTGTTTTTT. The chain couples TRBV5-4 to TRBJ2-2; 8 positions match TRBD2. Germline V gene lookup returns CDR1 SGHNT and CDR2 YYREEE (reference sequence). Germline trimming cut 0 bases from V and 6 bases from J; bases unmatched to any gene: 7. The CDR3 is 16 residues long.

This sequence joins TRBV11-2 and TRBJ1-6; maybe TRBD1 (6 bases). Trimming left V 0 bases short and J 9 bases short, with 21 bases between. Germline-derived CDR1 and CDR2 are SGHAT and FQNNGV. CDR3 length equals 18 residues. The CDR3 nucleotides are TGTGCCAGCAGCTTAGAGCCTTACAGACGACAGGACCTTTCACCCCTCCACTTT. Residues: CASSLEPYRRQDLSPLHF. Drawing the rest from reference TRBV11-2 and TRBJ1-6, the complete variable domain is EAGVAQSPRYKIIEKRQSVAFWCNPISGHATLYWYQQILGQGPKLLIQFQNNGVVDDSQLPKDRFSAERLKGVDSTLKIQPAKLEDSAVYLCASSLEPYRRQDLSPLHFGNGTRLTVT.

This clone appeared once. V and J are TRBV3-1 (or the pseudogene TRBV3-2) and TRBJ2-1, with TRBD1 matching 8 bases. V gave up 5 bases and J gave up 8 bases; unmatched junction bases: 11. Germline V gives CDR1 LGHDT, CDR2 YNNKEL (reference sequence). The CDR3 has 15 residues. The CDR3: CASSGRDRLGDEQFF. DNA of the CDR3: TGTGCCAGCAGCGGCCGGGACAGGCTTGGCGATGAGCAGTTCTTC.

J is TRBJ1-4 and V is TRBV15, with D possibly being TRBD1 (5 bases). The CDR3 runs to 15 residues. The germline gives CDR1 LNHNV, CDR2 YYDKDF (reference sequence). V shed 0 bases and J shed 4 bases, with 9 bases lying between them. CDR3 in amino acids: CATSRDKGNNEKLFF. The CDR3 region has the DNA TGTGCCACCAGCAGAGATAAGGGGAATAATGAAAAACTGTTTTTT.

This chain joins TRBV27 and TRBJ1-1; D call uncertain. Trimming cost V 2 bases and J 8 bases, with 12 bases left between them. This CDR3 has 13 amino acids. CDR1 and CDR2 from the germline V gene are MNHEY and SMNVEV (reference sequence). The DNA of the CDR3 is TGTGCCAGCAGTTTAGGCCTGACTGAAGAAGCTTTCTTT. Its protein product is CASSLGLTEEAFF.

This clone showed up just once. This chain connects TRBV14 to TRBJ2-2; D is unresolved. Germline CDR1 is SGHDN and CDR2 is FVKESK. The CDR3 spans 15 residues. V lost 2 bases and J 4 bases, leaving 11 bases between the germline ends. CDR3 sequence reads: CASSQQLIGTGELFF. DNA for the CDR3: TGTGCCAGCAGCCAACAACTTATTGGCACCGGGGAGCTGTTTTTT.

The table lists this clone with a count of one. The genes are TRBV19 and TRBJ2-7; weak D call: TRBD2 (6 bases). This CDR3 is 14 amino acids long. Between the trimmed V and J ends, which lost 5 bases and 3 bases, there was a span of 14 bases. Germline V CDR1 and CDR2: LNHDA, SQIVND (reference sequence). The CDR3 DNA follows: TGTGCCAGTAGTCCGGGAGAAGGCAGCTACGAGCAGTACTTC. Translation gives CASSPGEGSYEQYF.

This chain links TRBV11-2 with TRBJ2-1; D uncertain. Germline-derived CDR1 and CDR2 are SGHAT and FQNNGV. This CDR3 contains 15 residues. Trimming took off 1 base at V and 4 bases at J, with 11 bases between the two ends. The CDR3 loop reads CASSLVMVRYNEQFF. The CDR3 nucleotides read TGTGCCAGCAGCTTAGTGATGGTGAGGTACAATGAGCAGTTCTTC.

The chain couples TRBV5-1 to TRBJ1-2; TRBD1 is a possible D gene (6 bases). Trimming stripped 7 bases from V and 3 bases from J, with 22 bases between. Per the germline V gene, CDR1 is SGHRS and CDR2 is YFSETQ. This CDR3 comprises 16 residues. CDR3 region: CASSLTPGGTDYGYTF. CDR3 DNA: TGCGCCAGCTCCCTCACGCCGGGGGGCACGGACTATGGCTACACCTTC.

This chain joins TRBV30 and TRBJ2-5; weak D call: TRBD2 (6 bases). Per germline, CDR1 GTSNPN and CDR2 SVGIG (reference sequence). The V and J ends lost 0 bases and 2 bases respectively, with 10 bases between them. This CDR3 spans 14 amino acids. The CDR3 loop is CAWSVGGLQETQYF. The DNA of the CDR3 is TGTGCCTGGAGTGTGGGGGGACTTCAAGAGACCCAGTACTTC.

This chain connects TRBV5-1 to TRBJ2-5, with D possibly TRBD1 on 5 matching bases. There are 14 residues in the CDR3. V lost 1 base and J 3 bases, leaving 10 bases between the germline ends. Looked up from germline, CDR1 is SGHRS and CDR2 is YFSETQ. As DNA, the CDR3 is TGCGCCAGCAGCTTGTTCAGGGCCGAAGAGACCCAGTACTTC. Amino acid sequence: CASSLFRAEETQYF. Full variable domain (rest looked up from reference TRBV5-1 and TRBJ2-5): KAGVTQTPRYLIKTRGQQVTLSCSPISGHRSVSWYQQTPGQGLQFLFEYFSETQRNKGNFPGRFSGRQFSNSRSEMNVSTLELGDSALYLCASSLFRAEETQYFGPGTRLLVL.

The chain joins TRBV6-5 to TRBJ2-7; D is perhaps TRBD1 (5 bases). The germline V and J ends were trimmed by 6 bases and 0 bases, with 12 bases remaining between them. The CDR3 is 14 residues long. CDR1 MNHEY and CDR2 SVGAGI come from the germline V gene. CDR3 in DNA: TGTGCCAGCAGCCCGTCGGACAACTCCTACGAGCAGTACTTC. Translation gives CASSPSDNSYEQYF.

The genes are TRBV5-8 and TRBJ2-4; perhaps TRBD1 as D (5 bases). This CDR3 spans 17 amino acids. The germline CDR1 and CDR2 sequences are SGHTS and YDEGEE. Trimming took 3 bases from V and 1 from J, leaving 17 bases between them. The CDR3 coding sequence is TGTGCCAGCAGCTCCCTCGCTGGGGCACCGGCCAAAAACATTCAGTACTTC. Its protein product is CASSSLAGAPAKNIQYF.

This clone was found once. The chain has TRBV7-8 and TRBJ2-7, with D unresolved. CDR1 and CDR2 (germline): SGHVS, FQNEAQ. The CDR3 covers 13 residues. The V end was cut by 4 bases, the J end by 5 bases, with 12 bases between. The CDR3 DNA follows: TGTGCCAGCAGCTCCCAGTCACGGGACGAGCAGTACTTC. Its translation: CASSSQSRDEQYF.

The CDR3 bases are TGTGCCACCCTGACTAGCGGGAGTAGGAATGAGCAGTTCTTC. Translation gives CATLTSGSRNEQFF. The V gene is TRBV15, the J gene TRBJ2-1; TRBD2 agrees at 12 bases. CDR3 length equals 14 residues. Germline CDR1 and CDR2: LNHNV and YYDKDF (reference sequence). Losses at the gene ends were 8 bases for V and 7 bases for J; bases not matched to a gene: 6.

The chain carries TRBV19 and TRBJ2-3; tentative D call: TRBD1 (5 bases). CDR3 length: 15 amino acids. The germline gives CDR1 LNHDA, CDR2 SQIVND (reference sequence). The V gene lost 4 bases and the J gene lost 0 bases, with 11 bases spanning the gap. The CDR3 sequence: CASSTRQLSTDTQYF. The CDR3, as DNA: TGTGCCAGTAGTACACGACAGCTGAGCACAGATACGCAGTATTTT.

The V call is TRBV11-2, the J call TRBJ2-7; D gene uncertain. This CDR3 contains 13 residues. The germline V gene has CDR1 SGHAT and CDR2 FQNNGV. Trimming took off 3 bases at V and 1 base at J, with 7 bases between the two ends. CDR3 sequence: CASSFEVSYEQYF. The CDR3, as DNA: TGTGCCAGCAGCTTCGAGGTTTCCTACGAGCAGTACTTC.

The rearrangement uses TRBV20-1 and TRBJ2-7; D uncertain. Per the germline V gene, CDR1 is DFQATT and CDR2 is SNEGSKA (reference sequence). The CDR3 runs 11 residues. Trimming stripped 6 bases from V and 5 bases from J, with 11 bases between. CDR3 residues: CSAVHNNEQYF. The CDR3 DNA reads TGCAGTGCCGTACACAACAACGAGCAGTACTTC.

This sequence joins TRBV3-1 (or the pseudogene TRBV3-2) and TRBJ1-1; D is unclear. The CDR3 has 14 residues. Deletions cut 3 bases from V and 6 bases from J, with 14 bases between. Germline V gene data show CDR1 as LGHDT and CDR2 as YNNKEL (reference sequence). The CDR3 loop reads CASSQNEGRSEAFF. CDR3 nucleotides: TGTGCCAGCAGCCAGAATGAGGGTCGGTCTGAAGCTTTCTTT.

This rearrangement joins TRBV30 to TRBJ2-1; TRBD1 matches 8 bases. The CDR3 spans 16 residues. Germline CDR1 reads GTSNPN; CDR2 reads SVGIG (reference sequence). Trimming cost V 1 base and J 7 bases; bases outside gene matches: 12. CDR3 DNA sequence: TGTGCCTGGAGTGCACCTACCCGGACAGGGCGGAATGAGCAGTTCTTC. Amino acids: CAWSAPTRTGRNEQFF.

This rearrangement joins TRBV27 to TRBJ1-6; D unclear. The CDR3 runs 13 residues. Germline V gives CDR1 MNHEY, CDR2 SMNVEV (reference sequence). V lost 3 bases to trimming and J lost 3 bases, with 3 bases between them. The CDR3 sequence: CASSFNYNSPLHF. DNA of the CDR3: TGTGCCAGCAGTTTCAACTATAATTCACCCCTCCACTTT.